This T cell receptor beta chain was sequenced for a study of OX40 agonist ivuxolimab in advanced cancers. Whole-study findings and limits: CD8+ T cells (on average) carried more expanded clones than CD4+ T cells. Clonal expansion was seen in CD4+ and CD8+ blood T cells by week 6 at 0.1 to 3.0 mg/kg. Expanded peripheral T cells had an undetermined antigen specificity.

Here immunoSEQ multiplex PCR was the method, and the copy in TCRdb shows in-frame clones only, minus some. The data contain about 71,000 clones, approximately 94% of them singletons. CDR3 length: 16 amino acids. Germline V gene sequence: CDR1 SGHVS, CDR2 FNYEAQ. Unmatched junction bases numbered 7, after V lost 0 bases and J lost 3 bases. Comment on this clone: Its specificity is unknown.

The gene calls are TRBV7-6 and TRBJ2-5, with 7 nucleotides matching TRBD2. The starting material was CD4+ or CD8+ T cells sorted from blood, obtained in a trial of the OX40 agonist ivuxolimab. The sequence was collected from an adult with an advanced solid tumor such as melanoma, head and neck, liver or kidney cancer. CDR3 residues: CASSLAPSGAKETQYF. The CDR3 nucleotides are TGTGCCAGCAGCTTAGCGCCTAGCGGAGCTAAAGAGACCCAGTACTTC.